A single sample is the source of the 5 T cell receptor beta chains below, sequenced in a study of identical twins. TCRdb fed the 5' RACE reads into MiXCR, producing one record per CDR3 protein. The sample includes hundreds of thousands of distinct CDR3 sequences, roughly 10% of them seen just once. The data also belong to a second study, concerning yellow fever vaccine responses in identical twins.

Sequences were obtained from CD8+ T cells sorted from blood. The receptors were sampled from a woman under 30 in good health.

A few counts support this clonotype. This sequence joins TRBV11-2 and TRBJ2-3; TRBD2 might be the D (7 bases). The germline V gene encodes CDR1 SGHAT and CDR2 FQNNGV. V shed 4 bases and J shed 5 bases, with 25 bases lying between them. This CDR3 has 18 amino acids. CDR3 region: CASSSTTDRGAVGDTQYF. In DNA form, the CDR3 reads TGTGCCAGCAGCTCCACAACCGACCGGGGGGCCGTTGGAGATACGCAGTATTTT.

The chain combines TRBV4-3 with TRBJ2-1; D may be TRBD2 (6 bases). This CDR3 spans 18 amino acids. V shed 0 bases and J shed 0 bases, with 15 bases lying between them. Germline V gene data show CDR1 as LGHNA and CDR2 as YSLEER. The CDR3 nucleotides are TGCGCCAGCAGCCAAGATTCACTTGTGGGAGGCTCCTACAATGAGCAGTTCTTC. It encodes CASSQDSLVGGSYNEQFF.

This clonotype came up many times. The CDR3 reads CASSLSSGTGRYEQYF. In nucleotides, the CDR3 is TGTGCCAGCAGCTTAAGTTCAGGGACAGGGCGATACGAGCAGTACTTC. This chain joins TRBV7-9 and TRBJ2-7; TRBD1 matches 9 bases. Germline assignment: CDR1 SEHNR and CDR2 FQNEAQ (reference sequence). V shed 2 bases and J 4 bases; nucleotides not matched to a gene: 9. This CDR3 spans 16 amino acids.

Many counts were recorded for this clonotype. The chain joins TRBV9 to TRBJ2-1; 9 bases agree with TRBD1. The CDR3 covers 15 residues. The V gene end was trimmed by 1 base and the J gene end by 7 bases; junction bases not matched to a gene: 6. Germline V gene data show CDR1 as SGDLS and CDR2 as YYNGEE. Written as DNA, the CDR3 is TGTGCCAGCAGCGTATCCGGGACAGGGATTAATGAGCAGTTCTTC. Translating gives CASSVSGTGINEQFF.

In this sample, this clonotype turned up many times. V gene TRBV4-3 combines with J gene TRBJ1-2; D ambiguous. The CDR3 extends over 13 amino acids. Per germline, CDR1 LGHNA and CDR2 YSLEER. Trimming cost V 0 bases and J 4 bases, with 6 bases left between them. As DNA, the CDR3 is TGCGCCAGCAGCCAAGATCGGAGCTATGGCTACACCTTC. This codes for CASSQDRSYGYTF.